This entry concerns a single T cell receptor (beta chain). The CDR3 loop spans 14 amino acids. Trimming stripped 5 bases from V and 3 bases from J, with 14 bases between. Germline CDR1 and CDR2: SGHDT and YYEEEE. Generated by immunoSEQ multiplex PCR, the TCRdb table keeps only in-frame clones and is missing some. The profile shows about 170,000 clones, over 75% of them singletons. The sample belongs to a study of T cell responses to AZD1222 COVID-19 vaccine. The TCR originated in an adult in good health. V is TRBV5-6 and J is TRBJ1-2; no firm D call. Sequences were derived from peripheral blood, sampled on day 0 of AZD1222 vaccination. CDR3 sequence reads: CASSPSGGDYGYTF. The CDR3 nucleotides read TGTGCCAGCAGTCCCTCCGGCGGAGACTATGGCTACACCTTC.